This T cell receptor (beta chain) was recorded in a study of shared clonotypes between healthy human individuals. About the research overall: Each donor's CD4 naive and CD4 memory cells filled three plates apiece, CD8 naive two, and CD8 memory one.

In the case of this clone: Antigen unknown.

The assay was immunoSEQ multiplex PCR, and TCRdb's table has in-frame clones only and misses some. The sample carries some 2 million clones, 95% recorded once. In the CD4+ fraction, cells were divided into CD45RA+ naive and CD45RA-negative memory subsets. Trimming removed 10 bases at V and 3 bases at J, with 22 bases between. The CDR3 runs to 15 residues. Germline lookup yields CDR1 WSHSY and CDR2 SAAADI. Broader study findings: Clonotypes which were not shared had lower generation probabilities than clonotypes that all four donors shared. Incompleteness in sorted-subset sequencing, despite large depth, was shown by rarefaction.

The gene calls are TRBV10-2 and TRBJ2-7; D uncertain. Input material: naive CD4+ T cells sorted from blood. Subset given: CD45RA+ positively selected. This clonotype originated in a young man in good health. DNA for the CDR3: TGCGCCACCAGATTAGACAAGGTAAAGGACTACGAGCAGTACTTC. Protein sequence: CATRLDKVKDYEQYF.